This T cell receptor (beta chain) was sequenced for a study of CD8+CD57+ T cells in acquired aplastic anemia. Overall study context: Mean DNA quantity obtained from sorted CD4+ and CD8+ cells was 3 to 3.5 ug. Healthy donors averaged about 10 million reads for CD4+ cells.

Comments on this clonotype: Its target is unknown.

V was pared by 4 bases and J by 8 bases, with 6 bases of the junction left unmatched. The CDR3 spans 15 residues. Germline CDR1 SGHTS, CDR2 YDEGEE. Whole-study results and caveats: Between the patient and control groups, CD8+ Simpson's diversity did not differ significantly. Patients shared around 31 CD8+ CDR3 sequences with controls.

Both TCR beta VDJ combination and CDR3 sequence profiling were carried out. Genomic DNA was the template for this profiling. TCRdb itself ran the reads through MiXCR, one entry per CDR3 protein. This table holds around 230,000 distinct CDR3 sequences, over 60% found once. Sequencing was performed on sorted CD4+, CD8+, or CD8+CD57+ T cells (not recorded which) from PBMCs. The TCR was taken from a human donor in good health. The rearrangement links TRBV5-8 to TRBJ1-6; 10 nucleotides align to TRBD1. CDR3 protein: CASSRRQGAHSPLHF. The CDR3 nucleotides are TGTGCCAGCAGCCGGAGACAGGGGGCGCATTCACCCCTCCACTTT.